This T cell receptor (beta chain) was sequenced in a study of blood T cells in healthy people across ages. General study results and limits: When set beside aged donors, long-lived donors presented more naive CD4+ cells and higher diversity. PBMCs left unsorted prevented a conclusive naive versus antigen-experienced comparison.

This clonotype was counted only a few times. Its target is unknown. With a J-beta primer mix and a sample-barcoded 5' primer, a second PCR ran about 6 to 11 cycles. Every sample gave at least 2.5 million paired-end reads containing CDR3. TCRdb analysed the 5' RACE reads with MiXCR anew, one entry per CDR3 protein. The table records around 1,000,000 distinct CDR3 sequences, about 25% of them present only once. Germline V gene lookup returns CDR1 DFQATT and CDR2 SNEGSKA (reference sequence). Germline trimming cut 0 bases from V and 5 bases from J; bases unmatched to any gene: 8. This CDR3 contains 15 residues. This sample also belongs to another study, concerning T cells of mothers and their children. From that paper: Healthy Caucasian mothers, three in number, and their six children were the donors.

The V call is TRBV20-1, the J call TRBJ2-3; 7 bases agree with TRBD2. The source of this sequence is a girl aged 2-10 years in good health. Sequencing was performed on blood. The CDR3 here is CSARDQAGVKDTQYF. The CDR3 DNA reads TGCAGTGCTAGAGATCAGGCGGGAGTGAAAGATACGCAGTATTTT.